This T cell receptor (beta chain) was identified in a study of T cells in Graves' hyperthyroidism and ophthalmopathy. Study-level information: Upon initial diagnosis and before any treatment, peripheral blood was collected. Regarding the study as a whole: Also found in blood were most expanded thyroid clonotypes above 0.001.

Amplification targeted TCR beta CDR3 regions from RNA transcripts. Researchers ran a first-round RT-PCR on the TCR CDR3 using the HTBI primer set. TCRdb passed the multiplex PCR reads through MiXCR, listing each CDR3 protein once. The repertoire holds 500,000 to 650,000 distinct CDR3 sequences, roughly 15% seen once, with 15% to 20% in the top ten. The V gene lost 5 bases and the J gene lost 3 bases, with 13 bases spanning the gap. The length of the CDR3 is 13 residues. The V gene's germline CDR1 is GTSNPN and CDR2 SVGIG (reference sequence). Each person with ophthalmopathy scored at least 3 on the Clinical Activity Score, reached NOSPECS grade 4 or higher, and had been ill under 3 months. Thyroid ultrasound and orbital computed tomography, with clinical symptoms and serum thyroxine and TRAb, informed diagnoses. In this sample, this clonotype turned up a few times. The antigen remains unidentified.

The chain uses TRBV30 and TRBJ2-5; tentatively, D is TRBD1 or TRBD2 (5 bases each). This TCR was sampled from a woman aged 18-35 years with Graves' ophthalmopathy. The sequencing input was blood. The CDR3 loop reads CAWLGEVKETQYF. The CDR3, as DNA: TGTGCCTGGTTGGGGGAAGTTAAAGAGACCCAGTACTTC.